The TCR beta chain described here comes from a study of blood T cells in healthy people across ages. Study-wide findings and caveats: Compared with aged donors, long-lived donors showed fewer expanded clones, suggesting selection. From one million sequenced T cells, diversity estimates were lower bounds.

Primers used in a second PCR of about 7 to 11 cycles were a sample-barcoded 5' primer and a J-beta primer mix. Every cDNA molecule carried a tag from a template-switch adaptor bearing 12 random nucleotides. TCRdb called the 5' RACE reads again in MiXCR, with one record for every CDR3 protein. The sample has around 1.5 million distinct CDR3 sequences, 30% to 35% seen once; the top ten hold over 9%. Every donor gave roughly 9.2 milliliters of peripheral blood. Germline CDR1 reads SGHRS; CDR2 reads YFSETQ. The CDR3 runs to 17 residues. Concerning this clonotype: The antigen remains unidentified. At one boundary the junction diverges from the germline segment, which might be a read error.

The TCR comes from a woman aged 25 to 39 in good health. The chain uses TRBV5-1 and TRBJ2-6, with D perhaps TRBD1 (5 bases). Sequencing input: blood. Here the CDR3 reads CASSPGPLTSGANVRTF. The CDR3 DNA is TGCGCCAGCAGCCCTGGCCCCTTGACCTCTGGGGCCAACGTCCGGACTTTC.